The T cell receptor (beta chain) under discussion was sequenced for a study of blood T cell repertoires in COVID-19. About the study: Samples came from the United States, Italy and Spain, spanning acute and convalescent COVID-19.

The method was immunoSEQ multiplex PCR; TCRdb's version includes in-frame clones alone and lacks a portion of them. This sample yields 120,000 or so clones, of which around 77% are seen a single time; over 7% belongs to the top ten. The V segment lost 4 bases and the J segment 1 base; nucleotides outside the gene matches: 12. There are 18 residues in the CDR3. Germline CDR1 reads KGHDR; CDR2 reads SFDVKD. This TCR came from a human donor in a cohort sampled during active COVID-19. Specimen: peripheral blood. V is TRBV24-1 and J is TRBJ2-7; 10 bases map to TRBD1. The CDR3 DNA reads as TGTGCCACCAGTGAAGCCGACAGGGGGCCCATTCAATCCTACGAGCAGTACTTC. It yields the protein CATSEADRGPIQSYEQYF.